The clone carrying this TCR beta chain came up a few times. Its target is not known. TCRdb called the 5' RACE reads again in MiXCR, with one record for every CDR3 protein. Here the sample spans 110,000 to 150,000 distinct CDR3 sequences, approximately 25% being singletons. This sample was taken from a study of T-cell memory formation after mild COVID-19. Study context: TCR clusters showed largely donor specificity.

Findings and limits, study-wide: Some SARS-CoV-2-responding clones were already detected in memory before infection. Clones contracting across day 15 to 85 had a balanced CD4/CD8 profile; later expanding clones leaned CD4+. Clones which contracted sat mainly in CM and EM if CD4+, and in EMRA if CD8+.

CDR1 and CDR2 from the germline V gene are LGHNA and YSLEER. V lost 0 bases, J lost 6 bases, and 14 bases stayed unmatched. This CDR3 comprises 18 residues. V and J are TRBV4-3 and TRBJ2-7, with TRBD2 matching 10 bases. Material for sequencing was PBMCs or a T cell subset sorted from them (not recorded which). The sequence came from an adult woman who had mild COVID-19 (a few samples of this study predate the infection). Cell type and time point are not known. The CDR3 sequence is CASSQERLLAGRFAEQYF. In nucleotides, the CDR3 is TGCGCCAGCAGCCAAGAAAGGCTACTAGCGGGGAGGTTCGCCGAGCAGTACTTC.